Following are 13 T cell receptor beta chains from one sample sequenced in a study of spatial heterogeneity in lung cancer. Findings of the study overall: Counts of expanded alpha and beta TCRs within tumors tracked the tumor nonsynonymous mutation count.

TCRdb processed the 5' RACE reads anew with MiXCR; each CDR3 protein has one entry. Counted here are a few thousand distinct CDR3 sequences, 16% occurring once; the ten biggest clones make up about a tenth. These receptors lack a known antigen. Stated time point: sample taken at primary tumor resection. Sample: lung tumor tissue, taken at surgery. Receptors were obtained from a male donor with early-stage non-small cell lung cancer.

In its sample, this clonotype is medium-sized. The chain employs TRBV7-2 and TRBJ2-2; 9 bases align to TRBD2. Germline lookup yields CDR1 SGHTA and CDR2 FQGNSA. The CDR3 extends over 14 amino acids. The V segment lost 4 bases and the J segment 4 bases; nucleotides outside the gene matches: 1. CDR3 region: CASSSSGVTGELFF. The CDR3, as DNA: TGTGCCAGCAGCTCTAGCGGGGTCACCGGGGAGCTGTTTTTT.

Ten or more counts support this clonotype. CDR3 DNA: TGTGCCAGCAGCTTAAGGGCCACCGGGGAGCTGTTTTTT. Translated, it gives CASSLRATGELFF. The rearrangement uses TRBV7-2 and TRBJ2-2; D is ambiguous. Germline V lookup: CDR1 SGHTA, CDR2 FQGNSA. V lost 2 bases, J lost 4 bases, and 5 bases lay in between. The length of the CDR3 is 13 residues.

In its sample, this clonotype is medium-sized (0.01 to 0.1%). The chain is built from TRBV19 and TRBJ2-1; D is possibly TRBD1 (5 bases). The CDR3 spans 12 residues. Germline assignment: CDR1 LNHDA and CDR2 SQIVND (reference sequence). Between the trimmed V and J ends, which lost 4 bases and 9 bases, there was a span of 10 bases. The CDR3 coding sequence is TGTGCCAGTAGTACAGGGTTAGGTGAGCAGTTCTTC. Protein: CASSTGLGEQFF.

V is TRBV10-3 and J is TRBJ2-2; 11 bases map to TRBD1. CDR1 and CDR2 from the germline V gene are ENHRY and SYGVKD. The CDR3 is made up of 17 amino acids. V dropped 2 bases and J dropped 6; count of bases not matched to a gene: 8. The CDR3 reads CAISETQDRGRAGELFF. CDR3 DNA: TGTGCCATCAGTGAGACGCAGGACAGGGGGCGCGCCGGGGAGCTGTTTTTT.

In its sample, this clonotype is medium-sized. This chain uses TRBV5-1 with TRBJ2-2; 7 positions match TRBD1. In germline, CDR1 is SGHRS, CDR2 YFSETQ. The junction had 10 bases not matched to a gene; V was cut back by 2 bases and J by 3 bases. This CDR3 region has 17 residues. CDR3 region: CASSFNRDSSDTGELFF. The CDR3, as DNA: TGCGCCAGCAGCTTTAACCGGGACAGCTCTGACACCGGGGAGCTGTTTTTT.

In this sample, this clonotype is medium-sized. The gene calls are TRBV5-1 and TRBJ2-7, with TRBD2 matching 11 bases. The CDR3 spans 15 residues. Germline CDR1 is SGHRS and CDR2 is YFSETQ. V dropped 0 bases and J dropped 7; count of bases not matched to a gene: 6. CDR3 sequence reads: CASSLDLAGGGEQYF. CDR3 coding DNA: TGCGCCAGCAGCTTGGACCTAGCGGGAGGAGGGGAGCAGTACTTC.

This clonotype is judged medium-sized. V and J are TRBV28 and TRBJ1-4; 8 nucleotides agree with TRBD1. V shed 5 bases and J 3 bases; nucleotides not matched to a gene: 5. CDR1 MDHEN and CDR2 SYDVKM come from the germline V gene. This CDR3 has 15 residues. In DNA form, the CDR3 reads TGTGCCAGCAGTCTACAGGGGGAGGCTAATGAAAAACTGTTTTTT. Translating gives CASSLQGEANEKLFF.

This clonotype was recorded a few times. The chain recombines TRBV6-2 or TRBV6-3 with TRBJ2-1, with TRBD2 matching 8 bases. This CDR3 region has 17 residues. CDR1 is MNHEY, CDR2 SVGEGT, per germline. V trimming: 4 bases; J trimming: 6 bases; junction bases outside the gene matches: 14. The CDR3 DNA sequence: TGTGCCAGCAGTTTTGGGTACGGCGGGGGGCTCGGCAATGAGCAGTTCTTC. Translating gives CASSFGYGGGLGNEQFF.

By share, this clonotype counts as medium-sized. V is TRBV28 and J is TRBJ2-2, with D possibly being TRBD1 (5 bases). Germline V gives CDR1 MDHEN, CDR2 SYDVKM. V shed 8 bases and J shed 0 bases, with 7 bases lying between them. This CDR3 is built from 13 residues. CDR3 nucleotides: TGTGCCAGCCAGACAGCGAACACCGGGGAGCTGTTTTTT. Translation gives CASQTANTGELFF.

J is TRBJ2-1 and V is TRBV3-1, with 13 bases identical to TRBD2. The J segment lost 7 bases and the V segment lost 4 bases, leaving 4 bases of the junction unmatched. The CDR3 is 15 amino acids. The germline CDR1 and CDR2 sequences are LGHDT and YNNKEL (reference sequence). The chain's CDR3 is CASSPQTSGRNEQFF. The DNA for the CDR3 is TGTGCCAGCAGCCCACAGACTAGCGGGAGGAATGAGCAGTTCTTC.

By frequency in the sample, this clonotype is medium-sized. The CDR3 region is CASNRQGGTEAFF. The DNA for the CDR3 is TGTGCCAGCAATCGACAGGGAGGCACTGAAGCTTTCTTT. V is TRBV27 and J is TRBJ1-1; TRBD1 matches at 7 bases. The V gene's germline CDR1 is MNHEY and CDR2 SMNVEV (reference sequence). The CDR3 runs to 13 residues. The V gene end was trimmed by 7 bases and the J gene end by 4 bases; junction bases not matched to a gene: 6.

This clonotype is labeled as medium-sized. The J gene is TRBJ2-7, the V gene TRBV12-3 or TRBV12-4, with 11 bases lining up with TRBD2. The CDR3 has 15 residues. Trimming cost V 7 bases and J 4 bases; bases outside gene matches: 9. The CDR3 spells CASNDRTSGFYEQYF. The CDR3 DNA reads TGTGCCAGCAACGATAGGACTAGCGGGTTTTACGAGCAGTACTTC.

By share, this clonotype ranks as medium-sized (0.01 to 0.1%). The V and J genes are TRBV28 and TRBJ2-7; D might be TRBD1 or TRBD2, each matching 6 bases. Germline V gives CDR1 MDHEN, CDR2 SYDVKM. The CDR3 loop spans 16 amino acids. The V end was cut by 3 bases, the J end by 7 bases, with 22 bases between. The CDR3 DNA is TGTGCCAGCAGTTTCGGGGAGGACAGCGCCTTCGGGGAGCAGTACTTC. Translation: CASSFGEDSAFGEQYF.